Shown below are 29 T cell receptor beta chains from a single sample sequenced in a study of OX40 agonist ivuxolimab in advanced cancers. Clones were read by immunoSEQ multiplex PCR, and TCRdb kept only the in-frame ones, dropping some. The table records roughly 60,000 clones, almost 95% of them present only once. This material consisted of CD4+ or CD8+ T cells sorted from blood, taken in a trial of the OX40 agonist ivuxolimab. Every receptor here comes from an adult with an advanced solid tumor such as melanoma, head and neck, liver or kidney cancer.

The CDR3 DNA follows: TGTGCCAGCAGCGTAGATGACCACAATGAGCAGTTCTTC. Its translation is CASSVDDHNEQFF. The chain carries TRBV9 and TRBJ2-1; the D is unclear. This CDR3 has 13 amino acids. Germline V gene lookup returns CDR1 SGDLS and CDR2 YYNGEE. V was trimmed by 0 bases and J by 5 bases, leaving 6 bases between them.

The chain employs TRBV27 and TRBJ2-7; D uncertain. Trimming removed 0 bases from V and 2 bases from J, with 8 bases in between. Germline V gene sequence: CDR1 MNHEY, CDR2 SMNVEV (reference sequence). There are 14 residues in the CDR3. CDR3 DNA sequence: TGTGCCAGCAGTTTATCCCGCAGGACCTACGAGCAGTACTTC. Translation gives CASSLSRRTYEQYF.

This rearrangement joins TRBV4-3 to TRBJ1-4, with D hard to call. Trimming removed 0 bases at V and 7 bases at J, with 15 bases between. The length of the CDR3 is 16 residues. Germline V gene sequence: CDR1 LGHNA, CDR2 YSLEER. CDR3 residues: CASSQEDVGLGEKLFF. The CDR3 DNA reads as TGCGCCAGCAGCCAAGAAGATGTCGGGCTTGGTGAAAAACTGTTTTTT.

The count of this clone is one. CDR3 nucleotides: TGTGCCACCAGCAGAGAACTAGCAAACCAAGAGACCCAGTACTTC. This encodes CATSRELANQETQYF. This rearrangement joins TRBV15 to TRBJ2-5, with TRBD2 as a possible D gene (6 bases). Trimming removed 0 bases at V and 0 bases at J, with 8 bases between. This CDR3 contains 15 residues. The germline gives CDR1 LNHNV, CDR2 YYDKDF (reference sequence).

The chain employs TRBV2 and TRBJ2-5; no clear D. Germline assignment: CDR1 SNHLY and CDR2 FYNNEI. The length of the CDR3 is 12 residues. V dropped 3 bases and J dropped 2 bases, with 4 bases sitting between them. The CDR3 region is CASSEGQETQYF. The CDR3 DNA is TGTGCCAGCAGTGAGGGGCAAGAGACCCAGTACTTC.

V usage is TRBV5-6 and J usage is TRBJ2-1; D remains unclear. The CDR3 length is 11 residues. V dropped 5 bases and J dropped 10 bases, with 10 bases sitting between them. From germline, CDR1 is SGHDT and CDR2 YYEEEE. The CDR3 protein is CASSSTLEQFF. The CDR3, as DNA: TGTGCCAGCAGTTCGACTCTAGAGCAGTTCTTC.

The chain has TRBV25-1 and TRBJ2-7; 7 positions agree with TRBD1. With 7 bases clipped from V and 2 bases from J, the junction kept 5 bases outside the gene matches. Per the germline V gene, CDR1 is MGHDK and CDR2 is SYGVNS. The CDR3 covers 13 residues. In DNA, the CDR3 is TGTGCCAGCACACGGACAGGAACCTACGAGCAGTACTTC. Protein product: CASTRTGTYEQYF.

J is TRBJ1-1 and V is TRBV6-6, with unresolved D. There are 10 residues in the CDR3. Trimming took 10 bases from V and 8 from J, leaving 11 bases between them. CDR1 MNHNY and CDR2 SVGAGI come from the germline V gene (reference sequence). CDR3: CATEAGEAFF. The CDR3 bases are TGTGCCACCGAAGCGGGGGAAGCTTTCTTT.

CDR3 loop: CASSLVGLAELHSYEQYF. CDR3 nucleotides: TGTGCCAGCAGTTTAGTAGGACTAGCGGAGCTACACTCCTACGAGCAGTACTTC. This sequence joins TRBV28 and TRBJ2-7; 10 positions match TRBD2. The germline CDR1 and CDR2 sequences are MDHEN and SYDVKM. J was trimmed by 0 bases and V by 2 bases; bases with no gene match: 10. This CDR3 spans 18 amino acids.

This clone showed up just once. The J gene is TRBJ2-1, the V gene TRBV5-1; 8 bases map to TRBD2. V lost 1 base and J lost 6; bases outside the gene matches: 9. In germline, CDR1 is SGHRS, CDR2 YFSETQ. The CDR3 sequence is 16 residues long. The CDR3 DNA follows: TGCGCCAGCAGCTTGTCGGGTACTAGCGGTCTCAATGAGCAGTTCTTC. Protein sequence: CASSLSGTSGLNEQFF.

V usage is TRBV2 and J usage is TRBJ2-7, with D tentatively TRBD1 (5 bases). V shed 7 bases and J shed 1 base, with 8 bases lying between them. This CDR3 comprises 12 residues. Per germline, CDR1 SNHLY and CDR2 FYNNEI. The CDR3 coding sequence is TGTGCCAGCAATTACAGGTCCTACGAGCAGTACTTC. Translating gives CASNYRSYEQYF.

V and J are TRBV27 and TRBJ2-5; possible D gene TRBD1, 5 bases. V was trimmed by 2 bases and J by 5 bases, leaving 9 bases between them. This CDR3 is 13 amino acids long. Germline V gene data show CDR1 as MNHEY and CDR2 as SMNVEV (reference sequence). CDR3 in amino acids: CASSLTSGETQYF. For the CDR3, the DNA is TGTGCCAGCAGTTTAACCTCAGGGGAGACCCAGTACTTC.

The CDR3 loop reads CASSQVGGTDYGYTF. The DNA of the CDR3 is TGTGCCAGCAGCCAAGTAGGAGGGACGGACTATGGCTACACCTTC. The chain uses TRBV14 and TRBJ1-2, with D maybe TRBD1 (5 bases). CDR1 SGHDN and CDR2 FVKESK come from the germline V gene. The CDR3 sequence is 15 residues long. Trimming removed 1 base from V and 3 bases from J, with 12 bases in between.

The CDR3, as DNA: TGCGCCAGCAGCCCGGGGACCACTTACGAGCAGTACTTC. Protein sequence: CASSPGTTYEQYF. The chain couples TRBV4-1 to TRBJ2-7; either TRBD1 or TRBD2 may fit D (5 bases each). Germline V gene sequence: CDR1 MGHRA, CDR2 YSYEKL. CDR3 length equals 13 residues. Trimming took off 4 bases at V and 4 bases at J, with 11 bases between the two ends.

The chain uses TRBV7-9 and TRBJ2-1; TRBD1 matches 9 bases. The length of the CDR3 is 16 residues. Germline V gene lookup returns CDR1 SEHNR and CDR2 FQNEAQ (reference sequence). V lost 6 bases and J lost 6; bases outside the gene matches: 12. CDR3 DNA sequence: TGTGCCAGCAGGCTCGTTTCCGGACAGGGGAGCAATGAGCAGTTCTTC. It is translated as CASRLVSGQGSNEQFF.

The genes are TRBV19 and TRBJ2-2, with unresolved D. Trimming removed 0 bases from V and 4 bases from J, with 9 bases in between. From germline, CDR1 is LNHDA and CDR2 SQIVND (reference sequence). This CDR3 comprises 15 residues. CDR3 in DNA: TGTGCCAGTAGTATAGATCACAGCCTCACCGGGGAGCTGTTTTTT. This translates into CASSIDHSLTGELFF. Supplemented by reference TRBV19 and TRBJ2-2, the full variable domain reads DGGITQSPKYLFRKEGQNVTLSCEQNLNHDAMYWYRQDPGQGLRLIYYSQIVNDFQKGDIAEGYSVSREKKESFPLTVTSAQKNPTAFYLCASSIDHSLTGELFFGEGSRLTVL.

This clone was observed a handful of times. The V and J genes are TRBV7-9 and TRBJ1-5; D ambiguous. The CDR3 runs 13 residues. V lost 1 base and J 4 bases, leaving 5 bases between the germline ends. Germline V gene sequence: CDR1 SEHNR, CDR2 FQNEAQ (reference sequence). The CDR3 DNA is TGTGCCAGCAGCTTAGGAGTAAATCAGCCCCAGCATTTT. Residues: CASSLGVNQPQHF. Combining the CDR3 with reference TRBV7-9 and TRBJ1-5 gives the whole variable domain DTGVSQNPRHKITKRGQNVTFRCDPISEHNRLYWYRQTLGQGPEFLTYFQNEAQLEKSRLLSDRFSAERPKGSFSTLEIQRTEQGDSAMYLCASSLGVNQPQHFGDGTRLSIL.

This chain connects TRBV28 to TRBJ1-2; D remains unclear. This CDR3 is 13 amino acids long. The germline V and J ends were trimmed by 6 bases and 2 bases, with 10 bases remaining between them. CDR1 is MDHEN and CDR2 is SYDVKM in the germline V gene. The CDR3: CASSVSSNYGYTF. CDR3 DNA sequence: TGTGCCAGCAGCGTCAGTTCAAACTATGGCTACACCTTC.

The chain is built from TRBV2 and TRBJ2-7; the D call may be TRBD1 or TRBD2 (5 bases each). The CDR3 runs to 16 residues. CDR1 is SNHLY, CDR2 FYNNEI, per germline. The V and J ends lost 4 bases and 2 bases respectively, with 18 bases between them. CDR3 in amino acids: CASSGNQGELAYEQYF. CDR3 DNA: TGTGCCAGCAGTGGAAATCAGGGAGAGTTGGCCTACGAGCAGTACTTC. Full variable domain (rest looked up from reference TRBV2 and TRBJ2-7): EPEVTQTPSHQVTQMGQEVILRCVPISNHLYFYWYRQILGQKVEFLVSFYNNEISEKSEIFDDQFSVERPDGSNFTLKIRSTKLEDSAMYFCASSGNQGELAYEQYFGPGTRLTVT.

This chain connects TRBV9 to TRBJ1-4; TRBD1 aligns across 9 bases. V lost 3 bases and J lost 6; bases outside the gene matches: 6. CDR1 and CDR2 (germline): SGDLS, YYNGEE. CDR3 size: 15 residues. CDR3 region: CASSATGTGHEKLFF. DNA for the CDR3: TGTGCCAGCAGCGCAACCGGGACAGGGCATGAAAAACTGTTTTTT.

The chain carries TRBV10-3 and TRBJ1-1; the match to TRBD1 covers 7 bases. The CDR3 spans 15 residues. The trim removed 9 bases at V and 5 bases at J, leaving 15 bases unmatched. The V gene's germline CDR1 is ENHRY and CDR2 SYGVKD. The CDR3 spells CAIRDRQTSGTEAFF. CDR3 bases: TGTGCCATTCGGGACAGACAGACAAGTGGGACTGAAGCTTTCTTT.

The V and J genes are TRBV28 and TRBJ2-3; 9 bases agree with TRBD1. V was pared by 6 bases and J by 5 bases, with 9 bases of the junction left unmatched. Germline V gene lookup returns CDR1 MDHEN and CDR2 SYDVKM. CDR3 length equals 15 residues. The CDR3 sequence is CASRKRTGAGDTQYF. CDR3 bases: TGTGCCAGCAGGAAAAGGACAGGGGCTGGAGATACGCAGTATTTT.

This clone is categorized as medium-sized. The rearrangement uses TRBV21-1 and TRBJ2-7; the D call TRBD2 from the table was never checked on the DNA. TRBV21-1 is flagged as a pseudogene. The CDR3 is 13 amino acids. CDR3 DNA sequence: TGTGCCAGCCTTCCGGAGGTAGGGCCTGAACCGTACTTC. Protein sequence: CASLPEVGPEPYF.

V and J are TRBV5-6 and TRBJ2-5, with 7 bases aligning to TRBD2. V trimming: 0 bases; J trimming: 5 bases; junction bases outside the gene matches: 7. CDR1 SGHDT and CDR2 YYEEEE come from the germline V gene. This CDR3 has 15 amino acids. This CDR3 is CASSLDRTSGETQYF. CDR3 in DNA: TGTGCCAGCAGCTTGGACAGGACTAGTGGGGAGACCCAGTACTTC. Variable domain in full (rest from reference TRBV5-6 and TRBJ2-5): DAGVTQSPTHLIKTRGQQVTLRCSPKSGHDTVSWYQQALGQGPQFIFQYYEEEERQRGNFPDRFSGHQFPNYSSELNVNALLLGDSALYLCASSLDRTSGETQYFGPGTRLLVL.

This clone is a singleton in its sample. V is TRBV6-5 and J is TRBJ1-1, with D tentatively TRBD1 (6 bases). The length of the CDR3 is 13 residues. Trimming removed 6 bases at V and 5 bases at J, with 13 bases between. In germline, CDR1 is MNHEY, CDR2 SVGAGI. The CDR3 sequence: CASSQYRETEAFF. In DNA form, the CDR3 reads TGTGCCAGCAGCCAATACAGGGAAACTGAAGCTTTCTTT.

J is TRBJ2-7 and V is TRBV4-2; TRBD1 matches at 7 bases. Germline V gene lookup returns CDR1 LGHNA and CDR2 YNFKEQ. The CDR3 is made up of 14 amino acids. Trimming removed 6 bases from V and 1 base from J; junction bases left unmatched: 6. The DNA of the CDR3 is TGTGCCAGCAGTGGACAGGATCAATCCTACGAGCAGTACTTC. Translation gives CASSGQDQSYEQYF.

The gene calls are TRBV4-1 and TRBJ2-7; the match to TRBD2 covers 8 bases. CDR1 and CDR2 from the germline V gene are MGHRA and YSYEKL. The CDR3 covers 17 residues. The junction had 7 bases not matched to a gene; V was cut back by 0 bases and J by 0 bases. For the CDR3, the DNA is TGCGCCAGCAGCCAAGAAGGGGCTAGCGGGCACTCCTACGAGCAGTACTTC. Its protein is CASSQEGASGHSYEQYF.

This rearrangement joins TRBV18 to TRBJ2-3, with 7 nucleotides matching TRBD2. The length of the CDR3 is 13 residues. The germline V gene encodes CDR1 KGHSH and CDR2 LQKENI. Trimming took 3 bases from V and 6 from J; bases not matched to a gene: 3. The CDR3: CASSPAGDDTQYF. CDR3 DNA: TGTGCCAGCTCACCGGCGGGGGACGATACGCAGTATTTT.

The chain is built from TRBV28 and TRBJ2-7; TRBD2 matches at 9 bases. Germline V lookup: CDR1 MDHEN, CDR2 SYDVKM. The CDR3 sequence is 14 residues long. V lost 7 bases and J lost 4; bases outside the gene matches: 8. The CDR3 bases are TGTGCCAGCAACGGTAGCGGGAGTCGGTACGAGCAGTACTTC. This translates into CASNGSGSRYEQYF.